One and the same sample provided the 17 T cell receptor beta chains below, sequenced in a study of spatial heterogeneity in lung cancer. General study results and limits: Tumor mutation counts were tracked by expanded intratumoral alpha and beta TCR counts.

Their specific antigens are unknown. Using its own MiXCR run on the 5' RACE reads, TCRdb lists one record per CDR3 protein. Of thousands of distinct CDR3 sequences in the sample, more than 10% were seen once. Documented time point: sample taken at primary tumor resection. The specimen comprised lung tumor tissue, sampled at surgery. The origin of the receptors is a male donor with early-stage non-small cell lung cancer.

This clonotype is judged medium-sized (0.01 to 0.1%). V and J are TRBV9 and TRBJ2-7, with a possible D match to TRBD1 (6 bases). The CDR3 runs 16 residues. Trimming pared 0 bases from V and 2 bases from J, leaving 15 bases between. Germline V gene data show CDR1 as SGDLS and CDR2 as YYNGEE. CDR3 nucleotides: TGTGCCAGCAGCGTAGACGCGTGGGACAAAGCCTACGAGCAGTACTTC. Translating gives CASSVDAWDKAYEQYF.

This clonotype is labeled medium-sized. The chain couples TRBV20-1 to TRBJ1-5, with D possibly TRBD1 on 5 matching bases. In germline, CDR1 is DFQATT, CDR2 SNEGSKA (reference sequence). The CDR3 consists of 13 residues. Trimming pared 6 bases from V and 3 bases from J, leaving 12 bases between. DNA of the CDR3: TGCAGTGCGATAGACAGATCCAATCAGCCCCAGCATTTT. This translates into CSAIDRSNQPQHF.

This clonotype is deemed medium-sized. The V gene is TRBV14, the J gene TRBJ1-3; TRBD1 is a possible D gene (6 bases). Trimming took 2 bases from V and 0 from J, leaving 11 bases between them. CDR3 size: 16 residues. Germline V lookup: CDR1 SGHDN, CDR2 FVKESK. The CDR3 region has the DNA TGTGCCAGCAGCCAATATGACAGGTCCTCTGGAAACACCATATATTTT. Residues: CASSQYDRSSGNTIYF.

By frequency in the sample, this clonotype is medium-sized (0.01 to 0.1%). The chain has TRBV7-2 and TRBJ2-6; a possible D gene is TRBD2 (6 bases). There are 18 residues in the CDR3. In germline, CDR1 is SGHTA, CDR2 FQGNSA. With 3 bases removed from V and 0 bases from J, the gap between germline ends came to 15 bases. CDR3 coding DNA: TGTGCCAGCAGCTTTTCCGGGGGAGGATTCTCTGGGGCCAACGTCCTGACTTTC. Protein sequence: CASSFSGGGFSGANVLTF.

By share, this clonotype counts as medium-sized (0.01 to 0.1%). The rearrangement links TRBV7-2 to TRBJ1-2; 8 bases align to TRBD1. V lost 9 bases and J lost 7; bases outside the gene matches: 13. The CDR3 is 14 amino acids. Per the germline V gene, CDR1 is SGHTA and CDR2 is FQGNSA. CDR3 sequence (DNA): TGTGCCAGGGAAACATGGACAGGGTCTTTTGGCTACACCTTC. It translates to CARETWTGSFGYTF.

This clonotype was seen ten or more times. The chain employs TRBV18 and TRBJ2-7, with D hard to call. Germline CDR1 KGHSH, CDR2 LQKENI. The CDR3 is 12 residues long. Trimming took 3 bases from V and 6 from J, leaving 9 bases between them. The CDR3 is CASSPASREQYF. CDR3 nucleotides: TGTGCCAGCTCACCCGCTTCGCGCGAGCAGTACTTC.

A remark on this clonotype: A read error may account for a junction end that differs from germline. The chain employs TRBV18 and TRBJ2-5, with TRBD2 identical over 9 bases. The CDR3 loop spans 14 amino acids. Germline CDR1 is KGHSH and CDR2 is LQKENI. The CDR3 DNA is TGTGCCACCTCAAAGGGGGGACTAGCAGAGACCCAGTACTTC. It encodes CATSKGGLAETQYF.

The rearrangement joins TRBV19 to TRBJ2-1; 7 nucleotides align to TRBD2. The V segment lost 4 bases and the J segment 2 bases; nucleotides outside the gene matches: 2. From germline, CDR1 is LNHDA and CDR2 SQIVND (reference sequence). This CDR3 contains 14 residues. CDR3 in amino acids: CASSSRGAYNEQFF. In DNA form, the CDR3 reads TGTGCCAGTAGTAGCCGGGGGGCCTACAATGAGCAGTTCTTC.

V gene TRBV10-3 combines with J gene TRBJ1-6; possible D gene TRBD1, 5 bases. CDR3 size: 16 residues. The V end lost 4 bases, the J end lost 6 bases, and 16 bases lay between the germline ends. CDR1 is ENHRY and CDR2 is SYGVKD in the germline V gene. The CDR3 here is CAISGVGGGGNSPLHF. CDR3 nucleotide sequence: TGTGCCATCAGTGGAGTGGGGGGTGGAGGTAATTCACCCCTCCACTTT.

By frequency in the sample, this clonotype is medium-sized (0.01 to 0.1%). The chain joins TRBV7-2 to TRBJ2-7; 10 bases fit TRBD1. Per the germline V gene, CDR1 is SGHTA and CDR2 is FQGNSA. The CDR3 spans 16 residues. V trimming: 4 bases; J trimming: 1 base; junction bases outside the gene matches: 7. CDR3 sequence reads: CASSYGTGVRSYEQYF. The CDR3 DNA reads TGTGCCAGCAGCTACGGGACAGGGGTCCGGTCCTACGAGCAGTACTTC.

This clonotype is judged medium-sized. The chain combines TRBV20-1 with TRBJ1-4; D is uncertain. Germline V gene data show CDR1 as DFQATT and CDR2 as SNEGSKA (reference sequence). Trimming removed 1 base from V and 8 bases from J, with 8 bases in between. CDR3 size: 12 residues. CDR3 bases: TGCAGTGCTAGAGTCGGCAGCGAAAAACTGTTTTTT. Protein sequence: CSARVGSEKLFF.

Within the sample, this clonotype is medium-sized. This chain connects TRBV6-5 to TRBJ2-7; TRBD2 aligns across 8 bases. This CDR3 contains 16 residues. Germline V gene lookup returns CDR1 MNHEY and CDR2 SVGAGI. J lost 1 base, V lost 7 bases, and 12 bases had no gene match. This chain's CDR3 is CASKGGLVSQSYEQYF. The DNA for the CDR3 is TGTGCCAGCAAGGGGGGACTAGTTTCACAATCCTACGAGCAGTACTTC.

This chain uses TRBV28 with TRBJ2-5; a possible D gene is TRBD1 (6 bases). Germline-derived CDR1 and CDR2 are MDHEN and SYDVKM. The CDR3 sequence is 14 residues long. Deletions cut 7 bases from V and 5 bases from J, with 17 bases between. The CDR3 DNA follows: TGTGCCAGCATAGGATCTCAGGGGTTGGAGACCCAGTACTTC. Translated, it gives CASIGSQGLETQYF. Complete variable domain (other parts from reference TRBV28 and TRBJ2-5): DVKVTQSSRYLVKRTGEKVFLECVQDMDHENMFWYRQDPGLGLRLIYFSYDVKMKEKGDIPEGYSVSREKKERFSLILESASTNQTSMYLCASIGSQGLETQYFGPGTRLLVL.

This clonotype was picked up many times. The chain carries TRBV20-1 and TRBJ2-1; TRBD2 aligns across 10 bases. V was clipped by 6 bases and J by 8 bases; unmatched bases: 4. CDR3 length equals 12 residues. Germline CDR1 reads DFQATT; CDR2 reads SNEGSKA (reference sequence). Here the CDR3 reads CSATSGRDEQFF. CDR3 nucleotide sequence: TGCAGTGCGACTAGCGGGCGCGATGAGCAGTTCTTC.

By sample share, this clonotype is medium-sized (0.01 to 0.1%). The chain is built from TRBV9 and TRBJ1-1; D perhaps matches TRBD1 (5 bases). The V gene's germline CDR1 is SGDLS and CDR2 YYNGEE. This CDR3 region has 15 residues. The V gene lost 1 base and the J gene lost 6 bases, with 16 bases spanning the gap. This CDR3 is CASSVNSRGPSEAFF. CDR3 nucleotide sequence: TGTGCCAGCAGCGTAAATAGTCGGGGACCGTCTGAAGCTTTCTTT.

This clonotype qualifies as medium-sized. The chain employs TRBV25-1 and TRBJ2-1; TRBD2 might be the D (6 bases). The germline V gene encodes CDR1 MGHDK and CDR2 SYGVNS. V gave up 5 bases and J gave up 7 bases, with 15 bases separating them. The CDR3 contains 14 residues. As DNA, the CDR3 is TGTGCCAGCAGTACCGGGAGCCCGGTGAATGAGCAGTTCTTC. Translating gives CASSTGSPVNEQFF.

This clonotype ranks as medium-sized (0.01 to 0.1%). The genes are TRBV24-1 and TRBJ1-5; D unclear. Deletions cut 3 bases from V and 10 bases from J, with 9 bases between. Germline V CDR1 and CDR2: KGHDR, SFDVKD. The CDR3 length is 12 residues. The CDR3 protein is CATSDPPPPQHF. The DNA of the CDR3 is TGTGCCACCAGTGATCCACCCCCCCCCCAGCATTTT.